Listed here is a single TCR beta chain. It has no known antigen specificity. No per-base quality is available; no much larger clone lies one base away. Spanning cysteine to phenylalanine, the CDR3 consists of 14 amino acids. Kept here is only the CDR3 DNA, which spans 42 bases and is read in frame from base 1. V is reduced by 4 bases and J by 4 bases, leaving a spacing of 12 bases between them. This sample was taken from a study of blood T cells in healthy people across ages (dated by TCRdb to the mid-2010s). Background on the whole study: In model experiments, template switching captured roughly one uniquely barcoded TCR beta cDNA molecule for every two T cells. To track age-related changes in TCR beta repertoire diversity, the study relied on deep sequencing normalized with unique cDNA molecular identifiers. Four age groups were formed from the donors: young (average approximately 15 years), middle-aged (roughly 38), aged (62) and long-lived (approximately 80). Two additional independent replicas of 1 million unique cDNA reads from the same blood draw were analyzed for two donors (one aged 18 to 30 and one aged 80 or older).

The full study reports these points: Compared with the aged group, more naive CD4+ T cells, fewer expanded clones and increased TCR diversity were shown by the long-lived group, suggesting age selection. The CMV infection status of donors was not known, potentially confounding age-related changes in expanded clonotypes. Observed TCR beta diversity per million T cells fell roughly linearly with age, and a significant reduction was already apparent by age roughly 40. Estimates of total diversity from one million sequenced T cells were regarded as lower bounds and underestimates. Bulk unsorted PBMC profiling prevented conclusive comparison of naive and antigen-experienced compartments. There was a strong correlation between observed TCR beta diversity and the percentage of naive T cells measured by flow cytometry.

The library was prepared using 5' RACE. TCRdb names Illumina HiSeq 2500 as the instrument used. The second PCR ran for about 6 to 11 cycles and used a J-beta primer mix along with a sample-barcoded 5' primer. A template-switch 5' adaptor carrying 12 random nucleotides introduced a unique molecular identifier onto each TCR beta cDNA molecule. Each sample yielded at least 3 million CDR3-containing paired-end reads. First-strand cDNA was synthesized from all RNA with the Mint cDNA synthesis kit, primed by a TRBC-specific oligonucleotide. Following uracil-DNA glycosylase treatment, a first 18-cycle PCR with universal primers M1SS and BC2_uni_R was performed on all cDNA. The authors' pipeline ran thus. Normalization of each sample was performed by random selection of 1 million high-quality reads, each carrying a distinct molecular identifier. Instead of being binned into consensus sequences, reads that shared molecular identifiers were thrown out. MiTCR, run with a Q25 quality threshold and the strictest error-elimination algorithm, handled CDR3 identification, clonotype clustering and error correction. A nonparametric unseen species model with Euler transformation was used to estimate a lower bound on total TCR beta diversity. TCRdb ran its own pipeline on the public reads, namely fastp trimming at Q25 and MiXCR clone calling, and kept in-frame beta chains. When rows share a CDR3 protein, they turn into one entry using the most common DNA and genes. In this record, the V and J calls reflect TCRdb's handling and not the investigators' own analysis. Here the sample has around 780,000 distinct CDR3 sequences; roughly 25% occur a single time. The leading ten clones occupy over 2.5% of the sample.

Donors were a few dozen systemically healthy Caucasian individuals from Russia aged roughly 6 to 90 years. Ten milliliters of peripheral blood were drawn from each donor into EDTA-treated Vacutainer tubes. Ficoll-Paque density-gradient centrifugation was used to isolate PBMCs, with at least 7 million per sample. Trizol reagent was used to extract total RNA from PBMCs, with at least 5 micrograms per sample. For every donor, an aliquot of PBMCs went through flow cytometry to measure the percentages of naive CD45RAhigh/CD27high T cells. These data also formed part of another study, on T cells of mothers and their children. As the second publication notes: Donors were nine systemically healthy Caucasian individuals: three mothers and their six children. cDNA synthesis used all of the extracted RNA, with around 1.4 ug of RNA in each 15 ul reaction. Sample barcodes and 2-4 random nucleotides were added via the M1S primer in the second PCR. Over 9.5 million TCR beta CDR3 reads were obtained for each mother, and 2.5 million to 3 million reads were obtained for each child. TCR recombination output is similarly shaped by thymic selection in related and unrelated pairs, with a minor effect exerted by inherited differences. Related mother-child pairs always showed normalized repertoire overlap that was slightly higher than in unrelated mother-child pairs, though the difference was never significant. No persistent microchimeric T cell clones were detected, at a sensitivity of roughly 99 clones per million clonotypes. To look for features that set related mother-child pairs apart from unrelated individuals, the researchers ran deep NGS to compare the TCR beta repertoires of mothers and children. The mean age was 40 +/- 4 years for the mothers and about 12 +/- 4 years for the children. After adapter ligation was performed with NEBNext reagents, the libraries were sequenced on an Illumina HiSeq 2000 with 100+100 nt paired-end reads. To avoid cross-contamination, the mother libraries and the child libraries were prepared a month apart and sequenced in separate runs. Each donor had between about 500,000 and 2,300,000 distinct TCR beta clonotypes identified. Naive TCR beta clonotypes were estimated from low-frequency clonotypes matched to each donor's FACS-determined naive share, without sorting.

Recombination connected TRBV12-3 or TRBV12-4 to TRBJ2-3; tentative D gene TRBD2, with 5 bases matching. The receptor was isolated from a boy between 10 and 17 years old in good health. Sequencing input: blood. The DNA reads TGTGCCAGCAGTTCCAACAGCGGTCCAGATACGCAGTATTTT. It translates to CASSSNSGPDTQYF.